The clone carrying this T cell receptor beta chain was counted only a few times. Its antigen is still unknown. The record originates from a study of beta chain features in type 1 diabetes. Study-wide points: Moderate yet significant TCRB CDR3 shortening was seen in Type 1 diabetes patients in all four CD4+ subsets.

cDNA synthesis used the whole RNA isolate, giving expressed TCRB sequences. Libraries were prepared by immunoSEQ multiplex PCR; TCRdb keeps only in-frame clonotypes and omits some of them. The repertoire holds about 370,000 clones, with around 9.6% as singletons. V was pared by 0 bases and J by 3 bases, with 6 bases between. Germline CDR1 reads SGHRS; CDR2 reads YFSETQ. The CDR3 runs 14 residues. The chain is built from TRBV5-1 and TRBJ1-4; D is uncertain. The receptor was derived from a man aged 25 to 45 with type 1 diabetes. The specimen sequenced was central memory CD4+ T cells from blood. The chain's CDR3 is CASSLEAANEKLFF. For the CDR3, the DNA is TGCGCCAGCAGCTTGGAGGCAGCTAATGAAAAACTGTTTTTT. The variable domain in full, completed from reference TRBV5-1 and TRBJ1-4, reads KAGVTQTPRYLIKTRGQQVTLSCSPISGHRSVSWYQQTPGQGLQFLFEYFSETQRNKGNFPGRFSGRQFSNSRSEMNVSTLELGDSALYLCASSLEAANEKLFFGSGTQLSVL.